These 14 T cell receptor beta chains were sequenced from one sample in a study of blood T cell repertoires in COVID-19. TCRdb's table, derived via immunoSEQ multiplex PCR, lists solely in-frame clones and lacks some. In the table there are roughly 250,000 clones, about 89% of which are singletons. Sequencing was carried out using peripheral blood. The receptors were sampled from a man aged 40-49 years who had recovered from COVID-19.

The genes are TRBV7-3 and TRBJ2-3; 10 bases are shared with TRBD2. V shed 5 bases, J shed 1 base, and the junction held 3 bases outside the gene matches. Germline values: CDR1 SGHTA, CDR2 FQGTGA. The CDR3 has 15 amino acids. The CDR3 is CASSEAGGGTDTQYF. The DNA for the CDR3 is TGTGCCAGCAGCGAAGCGGGAGGGGGCACAGATACGCAGTATTTT.

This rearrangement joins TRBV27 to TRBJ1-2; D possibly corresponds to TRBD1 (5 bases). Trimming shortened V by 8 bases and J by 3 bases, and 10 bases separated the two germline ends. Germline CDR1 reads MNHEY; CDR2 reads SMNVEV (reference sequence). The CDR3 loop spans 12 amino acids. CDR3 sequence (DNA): TGTGCCAGCGGGGAAGGGGACTATGGCTACACCTTC. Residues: CASGEGDYGYTF.

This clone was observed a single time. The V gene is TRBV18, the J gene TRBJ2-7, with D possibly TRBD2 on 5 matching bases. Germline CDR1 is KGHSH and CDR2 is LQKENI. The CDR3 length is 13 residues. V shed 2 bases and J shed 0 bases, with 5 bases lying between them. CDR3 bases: TGTGCCAGCTCACCAGGGAGCTCCTACGAGCAGTACTTC. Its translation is CASSPGSSYEQYF.

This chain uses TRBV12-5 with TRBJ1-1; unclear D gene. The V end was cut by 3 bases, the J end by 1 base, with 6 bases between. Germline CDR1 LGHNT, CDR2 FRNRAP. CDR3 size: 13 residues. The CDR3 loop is CASGLSPNTEAFF. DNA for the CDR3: TGTGCTAGTGGTTTAAGCCCGAACACTGAAGCTTTCTTT.

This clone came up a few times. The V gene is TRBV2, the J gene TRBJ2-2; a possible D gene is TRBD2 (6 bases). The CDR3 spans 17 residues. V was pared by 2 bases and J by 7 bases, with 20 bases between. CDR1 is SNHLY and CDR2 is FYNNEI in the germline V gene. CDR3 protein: CASSEWRATRAGGELFF. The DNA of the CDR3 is TGTGCCAGCAGTGAATGGAGGGCCACAAGGGCTGGCGGGGAGCTGTTTTTT.

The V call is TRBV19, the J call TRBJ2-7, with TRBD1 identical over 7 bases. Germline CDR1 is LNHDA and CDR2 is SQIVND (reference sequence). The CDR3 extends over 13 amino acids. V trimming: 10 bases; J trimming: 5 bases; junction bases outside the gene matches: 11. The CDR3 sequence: CATVGGRGDEQYF. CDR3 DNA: TGTGCCACCGTAGGGGGCCGAGGGGACGAGCAGTACTTC.

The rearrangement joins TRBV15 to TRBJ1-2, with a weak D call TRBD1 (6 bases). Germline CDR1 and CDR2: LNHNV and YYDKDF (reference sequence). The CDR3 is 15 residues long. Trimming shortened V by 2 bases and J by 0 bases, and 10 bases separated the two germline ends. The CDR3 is CATSRSGDPNYGYTF. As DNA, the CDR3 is TGTGCCACCAGCAGATCAGGGGACCCTAACTATGGCTACACCTTC.

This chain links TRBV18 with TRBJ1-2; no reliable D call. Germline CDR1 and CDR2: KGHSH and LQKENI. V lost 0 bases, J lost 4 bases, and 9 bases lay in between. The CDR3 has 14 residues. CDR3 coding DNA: TGTGCCAGCTCACCACCGTCGCAGTTCTATGGCTACACCTTC. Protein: CASSPPSQFYGYTF.

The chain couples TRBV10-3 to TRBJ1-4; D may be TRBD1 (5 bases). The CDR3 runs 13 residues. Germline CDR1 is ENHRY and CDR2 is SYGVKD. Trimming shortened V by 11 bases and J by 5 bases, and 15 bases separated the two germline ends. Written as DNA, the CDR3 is TGTGCCCACCGCGGGGGTTTAAATGAAAAACTGTTTTTT. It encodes CAHRGGLNEKLFF.

CDR3 in amino acids: CASSQELARDTQYF. CDR3 sequence (DNA): TGCGCCAGCAGCCAAGAGTTAGCCCGGGATACGCAGTATTTT. V usage is TRBV4-3 and J usage is TRBJ2-3; D is unclear. Germline CDR1 and CDR2: LGHNA and YSLEER. V was pared by 0 bases and J by 6 bases, with 10 bases between. The CDR3 totals 14 residues.

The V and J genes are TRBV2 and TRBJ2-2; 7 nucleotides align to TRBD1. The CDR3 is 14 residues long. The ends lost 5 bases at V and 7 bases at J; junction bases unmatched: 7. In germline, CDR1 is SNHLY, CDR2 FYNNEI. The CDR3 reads CASSSQGTVGELFF. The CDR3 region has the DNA TGTGCCAGCAGTTCACAGGGGACGGTCGGGGAGCTGTTTTTT.

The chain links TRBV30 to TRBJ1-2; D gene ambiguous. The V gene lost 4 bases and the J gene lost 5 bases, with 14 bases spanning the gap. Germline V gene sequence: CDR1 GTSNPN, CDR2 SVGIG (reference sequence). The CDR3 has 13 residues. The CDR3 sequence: CAWKLPRPYGYTF. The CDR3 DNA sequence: TGTGCCTGGAAGTTACCGCGGCCATATGGCTACACCTTC.

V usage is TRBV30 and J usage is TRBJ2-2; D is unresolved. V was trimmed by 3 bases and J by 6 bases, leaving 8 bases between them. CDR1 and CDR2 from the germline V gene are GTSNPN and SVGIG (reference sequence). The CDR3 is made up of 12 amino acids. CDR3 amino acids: CAWRWQAGELFF. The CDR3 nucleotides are TGTGCCTGGAGGTGGCAGGCCGGGGAGCTGTTTTTT.

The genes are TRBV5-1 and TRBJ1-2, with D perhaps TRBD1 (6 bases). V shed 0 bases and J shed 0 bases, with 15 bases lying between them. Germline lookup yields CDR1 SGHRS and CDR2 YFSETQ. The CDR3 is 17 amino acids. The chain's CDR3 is CASSLGARQVSNYGYTF. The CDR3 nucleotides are TGCGCCAGCAGCTTGGGTGCCAGACAGGTGTCTAACTATGGCTACACCTTC.